This TCR beta chain came from a study of beta chain features in type 1 diabetes (dated by TCRdb to the late 2010s). A note on the overall study: Mean age, gender distribution, total cell number and subset yield did not differ between patients and healthy donors. Across all samples, around 99 million sorted cells were examined, and cell number per subset correlated strongly with RNA yield. The study compared TCRB repertoires of sorted circulating CD4+ T cell subsets between recently diagnosed type 1 diabetes patients and matched healthy donors. Regulatory and stem cell-like memory subsets were obtained from only 8 patients and roughly eight healthy donors, while naive and central memory subsets were obtained from all 30 or so donors. Results the study describes overall, beyond this receptor: At VDJ recombination sites, type 1 diabetes patients had fewer insertions and more deleted nucleotides, which implies abnormalities in thymic rearrangement. HLA sub-analyses involved small numbers of individuals, so any influence of HLA type on TCRB rearrangement remained unresolved. The naive, central memory and regulatory TCRB repertoires appeared to resemble one another more closely among patients than among healthy donors. Shorter templates might have been favored by PCR, but patient and control samples were amplified and corrected together, so both groups would have been affected equally by any skew. Type 1 diabetes patients showed a moderate but significant shortening of TCRB CDR3 length in all four CD4+ subsets. Because cDNA rather than genomic DNA was sequenced, highly expressing activated cells could have been over-represented, although no difference in activation and CD3 levels was found between groups.

The junction carries 9 bases between V and J, which are trimmed by 1 base and 5 bases respectively. The CDR3, cysteine through phenylalanine, is 13 amino acids long. Only the CDR3 region is kept as DNA, spanning 39 bases read in frame from base 1. Based on the germline V gene, the CDR1 and CDR2 sequences are SGHTA and FQGNSA. The entire amount of isolated RNA was reverse transcribed using the High Capacity cDNA Reverse Transcription Kit, so the sequenced TCRB transcripts were expressed ones. Deep immunoSEQ sequencing was applied to naive, central memory and regulatory T cell samples, giving an average of about 3.6 million total reads per sample. After sorted cells were lysed in RLT buffer, RNA was extracted with DNase-treated RNeasy Micro or Mini kits, with the choice depending on cell number. To prevent cross-contamination, every cell subset was processed on its own, while patient and healthy donor samples were processed together. The immunoSEQ multiplex PCR was used to amplify TCRB sequences from cDNA, yielding 87-bp fragments that span the CDR3 region. Amplicons were sequenced on the Illumina HiSeq platform. The original methods were these. PCR bias was corrected computationally using synthetic template baselines, and reads within Hamming distance 2 were collapsed, with unmergeable singletons discarded. Reads were aligned to IMGT to assign V, D and J genes, CDR3 length, and insertions or deletions at six rearrangement sites. Within each subset, clonotype counts were normalized to the number of sorted cells before true diversity and Gini coefficients were calculated with the tcR R package. Repertoire sharing was quantified using the overlap coefficient calculated on TCRB nucleotide sequences. Held by TCRdb, this immuneACCESS table contains in-frame sequences only and omits some clones. Under half of the omission traces to an unresolved V gene where checked; the cause of the rest is unknown. That table gives V, J and clone size, and the DNA gave D and trimming. The sample has a few hundred thousand clones on record, 25% to 30% of them singletons. Of the sample, around 4% is held by the ten largest clones.

This clone has a handful of counts. It lacks a known antigen. One base away there is no much larger clone; base qualities are not given. Each donor gave one peripheral blood draw, averaging roughly 0.11 L, which was collected into heparinised tubes. Using a panel that included CD45RO, CCR7, CD25, CD127, CD95 and CD27, naive, central memory, regulatory and stem cell-like memory CD4+ T cells were sorted on a BD FACSAria II. Purity was above 95% for every sorted population. PBMCs were isolated right away by Lymphoprep density gradient centrifugation and were stained directly, without culture. Samples were stained and sorted in pairs, with one healthy donor and one patient per experiment, so that batch effects were minimized.

The V and J genes are TRBV7-2 and TRBJ2-7; the D gene is possibly TRBD1, with 6 bases matching. The clonotype comes from a man between 25 and 39 years old in good health. Specimen: central memory CD4+ T cells from blood. This receptor carries the CDR3 CASSLGQDNEQYF. The DNA sequence is given as TGTGCCAGCAGCTTAGGACAGGACAACGAGCAGTACTTC.